This T cell receptor (beta chain) was profiled in a study of spatial heterogeneity in lung cancer. Study-level points and caveats: Tumors with more nonsynonymous mutations had more expanded intratumoral alpha and beta TCRs.

TCRdb reanalysed the 5' RACE reads using MiXCR and keeps one entry per CDR3 protein. The table records some 6,000 distinct CDR3 sequences, 6.5% to 8% of them present only once. V was pared by 1 base and J by 0 bases, with 11 bases between. CDR1 KGHSH and CDR2 LQKENI come from the germline V gene. There are 16 residues in the CDR3. This clonotype was seen ten or more times. The antigen remains unidentified. Time point: sample taken at primary tumor resection. This clonotype originated in a male donor with early-stage non-small cell lung cancer. The starting material was lung tumor tissue, obtained at surgery. The chain recombines TRBV18 with TRBJ2-3; D may be TRBD2 (5 bases). For the CDR3, the DNA is TGTGCCAGCTCACCACGGGGAGCGACTAGCACAGATACGCAGTATTTT. Its translation: CASSPRGATSTDTQYF.